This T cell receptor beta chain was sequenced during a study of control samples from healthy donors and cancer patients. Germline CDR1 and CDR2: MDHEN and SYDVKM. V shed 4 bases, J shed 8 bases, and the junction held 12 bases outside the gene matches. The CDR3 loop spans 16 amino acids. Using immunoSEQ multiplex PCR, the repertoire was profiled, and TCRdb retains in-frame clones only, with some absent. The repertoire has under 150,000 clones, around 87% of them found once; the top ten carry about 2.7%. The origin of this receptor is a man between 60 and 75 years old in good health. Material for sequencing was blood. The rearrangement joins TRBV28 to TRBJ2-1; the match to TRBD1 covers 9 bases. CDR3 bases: TGTGCCAGCAGTTCAGGAGGGGGACAGGGTAGGGATGAGCAGTTCTTC. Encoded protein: CASSSGGGQGRDEQFF.